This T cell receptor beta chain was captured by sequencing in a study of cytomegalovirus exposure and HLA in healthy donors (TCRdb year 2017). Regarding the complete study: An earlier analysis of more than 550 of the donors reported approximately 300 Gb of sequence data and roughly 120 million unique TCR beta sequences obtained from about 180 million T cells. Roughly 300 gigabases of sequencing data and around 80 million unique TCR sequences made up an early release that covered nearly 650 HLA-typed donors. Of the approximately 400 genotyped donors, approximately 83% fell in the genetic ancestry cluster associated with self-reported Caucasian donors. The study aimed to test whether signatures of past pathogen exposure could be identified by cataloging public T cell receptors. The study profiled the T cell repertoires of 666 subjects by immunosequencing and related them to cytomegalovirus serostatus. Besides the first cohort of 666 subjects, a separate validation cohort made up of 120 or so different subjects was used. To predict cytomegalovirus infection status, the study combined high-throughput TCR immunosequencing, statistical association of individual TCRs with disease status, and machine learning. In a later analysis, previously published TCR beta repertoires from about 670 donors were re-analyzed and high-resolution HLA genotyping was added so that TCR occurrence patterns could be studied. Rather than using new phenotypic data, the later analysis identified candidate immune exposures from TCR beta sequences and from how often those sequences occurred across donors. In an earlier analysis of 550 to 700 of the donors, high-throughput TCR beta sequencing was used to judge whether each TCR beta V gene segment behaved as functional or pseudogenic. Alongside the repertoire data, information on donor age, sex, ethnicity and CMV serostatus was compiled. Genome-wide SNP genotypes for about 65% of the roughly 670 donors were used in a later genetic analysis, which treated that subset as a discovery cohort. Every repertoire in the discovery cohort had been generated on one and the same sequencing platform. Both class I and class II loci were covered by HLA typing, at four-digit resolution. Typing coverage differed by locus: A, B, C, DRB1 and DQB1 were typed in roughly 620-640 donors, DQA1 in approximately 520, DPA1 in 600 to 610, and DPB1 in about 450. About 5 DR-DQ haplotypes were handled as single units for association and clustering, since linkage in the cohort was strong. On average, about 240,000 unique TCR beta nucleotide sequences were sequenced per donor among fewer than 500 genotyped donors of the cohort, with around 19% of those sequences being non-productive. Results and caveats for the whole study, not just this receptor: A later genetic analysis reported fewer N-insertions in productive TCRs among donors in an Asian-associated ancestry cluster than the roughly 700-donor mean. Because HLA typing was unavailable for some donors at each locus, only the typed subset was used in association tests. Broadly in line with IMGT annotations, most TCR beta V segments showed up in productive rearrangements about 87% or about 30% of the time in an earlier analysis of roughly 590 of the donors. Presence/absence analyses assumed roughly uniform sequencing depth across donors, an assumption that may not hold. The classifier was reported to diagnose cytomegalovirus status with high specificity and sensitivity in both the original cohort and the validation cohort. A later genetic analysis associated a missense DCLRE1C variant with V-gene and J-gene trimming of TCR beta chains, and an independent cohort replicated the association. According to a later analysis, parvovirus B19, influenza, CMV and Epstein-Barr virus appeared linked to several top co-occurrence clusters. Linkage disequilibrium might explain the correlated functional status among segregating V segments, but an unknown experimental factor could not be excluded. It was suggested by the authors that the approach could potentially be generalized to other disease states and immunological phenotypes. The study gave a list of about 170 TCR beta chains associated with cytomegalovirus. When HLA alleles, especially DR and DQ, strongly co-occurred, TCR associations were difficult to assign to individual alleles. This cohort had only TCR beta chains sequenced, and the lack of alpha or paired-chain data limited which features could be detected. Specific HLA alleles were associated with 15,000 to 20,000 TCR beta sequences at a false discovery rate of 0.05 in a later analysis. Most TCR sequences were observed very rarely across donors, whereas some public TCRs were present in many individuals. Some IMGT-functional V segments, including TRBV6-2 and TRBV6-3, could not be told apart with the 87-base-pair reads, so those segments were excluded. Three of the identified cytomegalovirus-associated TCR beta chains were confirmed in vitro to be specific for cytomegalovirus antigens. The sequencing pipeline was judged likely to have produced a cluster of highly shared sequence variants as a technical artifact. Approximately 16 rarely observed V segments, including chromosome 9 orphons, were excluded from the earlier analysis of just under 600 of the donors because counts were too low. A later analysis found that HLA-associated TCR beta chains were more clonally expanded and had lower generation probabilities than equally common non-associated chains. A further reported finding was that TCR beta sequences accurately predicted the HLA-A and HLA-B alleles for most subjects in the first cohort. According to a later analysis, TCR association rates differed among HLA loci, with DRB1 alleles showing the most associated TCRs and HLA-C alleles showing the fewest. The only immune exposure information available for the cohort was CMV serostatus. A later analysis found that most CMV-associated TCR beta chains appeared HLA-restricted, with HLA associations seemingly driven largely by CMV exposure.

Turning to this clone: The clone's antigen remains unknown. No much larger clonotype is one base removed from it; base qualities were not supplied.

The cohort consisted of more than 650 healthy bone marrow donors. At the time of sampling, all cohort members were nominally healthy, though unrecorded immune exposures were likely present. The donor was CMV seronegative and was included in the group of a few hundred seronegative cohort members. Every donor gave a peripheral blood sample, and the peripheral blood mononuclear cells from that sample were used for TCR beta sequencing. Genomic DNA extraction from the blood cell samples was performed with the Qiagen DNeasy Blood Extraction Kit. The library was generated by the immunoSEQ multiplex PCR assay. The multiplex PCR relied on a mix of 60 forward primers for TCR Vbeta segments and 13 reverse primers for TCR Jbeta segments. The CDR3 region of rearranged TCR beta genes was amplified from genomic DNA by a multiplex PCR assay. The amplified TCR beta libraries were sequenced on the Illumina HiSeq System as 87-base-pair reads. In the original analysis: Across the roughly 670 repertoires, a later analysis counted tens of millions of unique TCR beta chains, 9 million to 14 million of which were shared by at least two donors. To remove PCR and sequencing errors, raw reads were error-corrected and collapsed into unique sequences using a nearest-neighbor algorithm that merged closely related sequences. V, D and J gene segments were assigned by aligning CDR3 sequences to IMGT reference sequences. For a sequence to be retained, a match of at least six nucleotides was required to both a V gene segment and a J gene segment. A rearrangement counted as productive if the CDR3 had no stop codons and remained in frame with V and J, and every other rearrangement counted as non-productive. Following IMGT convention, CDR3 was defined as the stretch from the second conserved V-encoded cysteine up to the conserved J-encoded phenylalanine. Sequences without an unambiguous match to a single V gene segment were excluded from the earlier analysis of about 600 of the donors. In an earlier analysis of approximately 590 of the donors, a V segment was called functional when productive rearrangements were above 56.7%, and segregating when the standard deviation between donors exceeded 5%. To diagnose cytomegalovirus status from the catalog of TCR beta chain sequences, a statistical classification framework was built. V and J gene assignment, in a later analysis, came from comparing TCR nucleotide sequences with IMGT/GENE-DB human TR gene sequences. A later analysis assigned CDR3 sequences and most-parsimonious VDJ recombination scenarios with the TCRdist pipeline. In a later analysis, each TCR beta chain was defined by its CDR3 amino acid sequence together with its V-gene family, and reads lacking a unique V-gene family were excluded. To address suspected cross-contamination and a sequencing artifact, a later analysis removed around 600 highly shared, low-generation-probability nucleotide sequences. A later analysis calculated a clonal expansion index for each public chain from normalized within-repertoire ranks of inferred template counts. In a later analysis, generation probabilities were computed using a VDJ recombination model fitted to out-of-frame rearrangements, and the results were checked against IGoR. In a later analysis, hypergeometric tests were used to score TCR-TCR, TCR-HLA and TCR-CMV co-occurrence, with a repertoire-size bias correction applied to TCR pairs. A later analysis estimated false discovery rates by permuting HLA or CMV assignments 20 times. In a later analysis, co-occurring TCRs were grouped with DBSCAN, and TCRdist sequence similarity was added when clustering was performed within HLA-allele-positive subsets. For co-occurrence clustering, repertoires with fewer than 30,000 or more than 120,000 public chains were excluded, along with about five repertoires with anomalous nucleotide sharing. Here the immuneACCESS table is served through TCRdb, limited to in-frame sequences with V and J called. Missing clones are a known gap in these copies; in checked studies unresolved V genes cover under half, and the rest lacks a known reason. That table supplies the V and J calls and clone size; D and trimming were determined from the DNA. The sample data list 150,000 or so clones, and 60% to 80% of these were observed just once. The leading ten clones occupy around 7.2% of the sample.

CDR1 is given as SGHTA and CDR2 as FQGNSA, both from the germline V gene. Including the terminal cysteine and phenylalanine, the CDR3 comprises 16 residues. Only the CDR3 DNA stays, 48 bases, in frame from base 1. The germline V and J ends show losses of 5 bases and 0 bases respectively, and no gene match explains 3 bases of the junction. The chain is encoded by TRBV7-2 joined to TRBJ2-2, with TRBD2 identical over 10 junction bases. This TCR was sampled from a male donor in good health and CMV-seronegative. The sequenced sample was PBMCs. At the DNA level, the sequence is TGTGCCAGCAGCCCTCTAGCGGGAGCGAACACCGGGGAGCTGTTTTTT. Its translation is CASSPLAGANTGELFF.